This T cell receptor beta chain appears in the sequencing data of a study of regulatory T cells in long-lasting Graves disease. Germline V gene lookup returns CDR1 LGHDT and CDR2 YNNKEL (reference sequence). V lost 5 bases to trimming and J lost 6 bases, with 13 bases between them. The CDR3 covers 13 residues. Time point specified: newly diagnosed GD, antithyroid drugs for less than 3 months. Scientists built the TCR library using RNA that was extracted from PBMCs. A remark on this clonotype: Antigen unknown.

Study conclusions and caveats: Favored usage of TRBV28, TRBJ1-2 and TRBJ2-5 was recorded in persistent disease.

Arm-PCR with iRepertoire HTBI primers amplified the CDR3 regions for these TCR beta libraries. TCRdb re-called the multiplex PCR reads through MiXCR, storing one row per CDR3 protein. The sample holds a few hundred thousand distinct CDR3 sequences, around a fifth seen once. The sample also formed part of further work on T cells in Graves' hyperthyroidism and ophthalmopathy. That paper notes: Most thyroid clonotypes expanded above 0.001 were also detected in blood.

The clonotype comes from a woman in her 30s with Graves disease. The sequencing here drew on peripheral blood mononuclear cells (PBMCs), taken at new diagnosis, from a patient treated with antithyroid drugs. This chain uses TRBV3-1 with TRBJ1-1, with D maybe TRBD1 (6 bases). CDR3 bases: TGTGCCAGCAGCGCGAGGGGGGGAGCTGAAGCTTTCTTT. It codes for CASSARGGAEAFF.